The 2 T cell receptor beta chains presented below share a single source sample, sequenced in a study of blood T cell repertoires in COVID-19. The assay was immunoSEQ multiplex PCR, and TCRdb's table has in-frame clones only and misses some. The sample lists more than 250,000 clones; approximately 88% were seen once. Material: peripheral blood. These receptors came from a woman aged 25 to 39 with COVID-19, enrolled during active disease.

The chain carries TRBV7-2 and TRBJ2-3; 10 bases match TRBD1. This CDR3 has 16 amino acids. From germline, CDR1 is SGHTA and CDR2 FQGNSA. J lost 0 bases, V lost 4 bases, and 4 bases had no gene match. CDR3 in DNA: TGTGCCAGCAGCTCACGGACAGGGGGTAGCACAGATACGCAGTATTTT. Its translation: CASSSRTGGSTDTQYF.

The J gene is TRBJ1-5, the V gene TRBV18; TRBD1 aligns across 9 bases. V lost 5 bases to trimming and J lost 6 bases; unmatched junction nucleotides: 8. This CDR3 has 15 amino acids. CDR1 and CDR2 (germline): KGHSH, LQKENI. CDR3 bases: TGTGCCAGCTCAGCCTCGGGACAGGGTGGTCAGCCCCAGCATTTT. Protein: CASSASGQGGQPQHF.